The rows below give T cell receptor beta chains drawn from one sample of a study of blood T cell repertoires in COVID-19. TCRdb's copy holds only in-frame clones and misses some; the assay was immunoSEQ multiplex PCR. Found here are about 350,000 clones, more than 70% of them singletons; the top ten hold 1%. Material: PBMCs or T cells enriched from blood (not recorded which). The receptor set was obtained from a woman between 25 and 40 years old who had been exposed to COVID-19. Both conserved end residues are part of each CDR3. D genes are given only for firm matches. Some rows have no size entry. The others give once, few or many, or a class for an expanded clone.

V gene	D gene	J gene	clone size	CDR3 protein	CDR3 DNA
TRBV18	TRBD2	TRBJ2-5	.	CASSPEAGGLQETQYF	TGTGCCAGCTCACCAGAAGCGGGAGGGCTACAAGAGACCCAGTACTTC
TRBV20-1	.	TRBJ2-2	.	CSASIGRPDTGELFF	TGCAGTGCTAGTATCGGGAGACCGGACACCGGGGAGCTGTTTTTT
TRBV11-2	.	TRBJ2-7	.	CASSPHGYEQYF	TGTGCCAGCAGCCCTCACGGGTACGAGCAGTACTTC
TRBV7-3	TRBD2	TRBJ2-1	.	CASSPASPGSGLANEQFF	TGTGCCAGCAGCCCCGCCTCCCCGGGATCGGGACTAGCGAATGAGCAGTTCTTC
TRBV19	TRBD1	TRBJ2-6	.	CASSRDRETGANVLTF	TGTGCCAGCTCCCGGGACAGGGAGACTGGGGCCAACGTCCTGACTTTC
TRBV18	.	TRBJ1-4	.	CASSVGDEKLFF	TGTGCCAGCTCCGTGGGCGATGAAAAACTGTTTTTT
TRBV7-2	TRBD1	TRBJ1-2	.	CASSFRDRGRPLGGYTF	TGTGCCAGCAGCTTCCGCGACAGGGGGCGACCCCTGGGGGGCTACACCTTC
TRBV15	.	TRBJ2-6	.	CATSLLGSGANVLTF	TGTGCCACCAGCCTCCTTGGCTCCGGGGCCAACGTCCTGACTTTC
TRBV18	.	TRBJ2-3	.	CASSPLGATDTQYF	TGTGCCAGCTCACCGCTAGGGGCTACAGATACGCAGTATTTT
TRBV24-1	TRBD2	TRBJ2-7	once	CATSDLGGVEQYF	TGTGCCACCAGTGATTTGGGGGGGGTCGAGCAGTACTTC
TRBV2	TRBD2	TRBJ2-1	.	CASRLAAISYNEQFF	TGTGCCAGCAGGCTAGCGGCCATATCCTACAATGAGCAGTTCTTC
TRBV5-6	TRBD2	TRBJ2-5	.	CASSYRLAGQETQYF	TGTGCCAGCAGCTATCGACTAGCGGGGCAAGAGACCCAGTACTTC
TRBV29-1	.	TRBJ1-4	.	CSVGGPSSEKLFF	TGCAGCGTTGGGGGCCCAAGTAGTGAAAAACTGTTTTTT
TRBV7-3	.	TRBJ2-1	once	CASSLTGHPSSYNEQFF	TGTGCCAGCAGCTTAACGGGGCACCCGAGCTCCTACAATGAGCAGTTCTTC
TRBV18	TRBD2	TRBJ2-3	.	CASSRYGTSGRAITDTQYF	TGTGCCAGCTCACGTTATGGGACTAGCGGGAGGGCCATAACAGATACGCAGTATTTT
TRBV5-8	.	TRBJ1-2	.	CASTFRGYGYTF	TGTGCCAGCACCTTCCGCGGCTATGGCTACACCTTC
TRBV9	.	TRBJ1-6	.	CASSVIWTPDSPLHF	TGTGCCAGCAGCGTAATTTGGACTCCCGATTCACCCCTCCACTTT
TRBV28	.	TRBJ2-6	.	CASSGGISGANVLTF	TGTGCCAGCAGTGGGGGGATCTCTGGGGCCAACGTCCTGACTTTC
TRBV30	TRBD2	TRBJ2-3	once	CAWDRLAGGHTDTQYF	TGTGCCTGGGATAGACTAGCGGGAGGGCACACAGATACGCAGTATTTT
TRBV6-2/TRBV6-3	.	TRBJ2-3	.	CASSSRDFTNTDTQYF	TGTGCCAGCAGTTCTCGGGACTTCACGAACACAGATACGCAGTATTTT
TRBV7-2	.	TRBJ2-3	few	CASSLVTGRTDTQYF	TGTGCCAGCAGCTTAGTTACAGGGCGCACAGATACGCAGTATTTT
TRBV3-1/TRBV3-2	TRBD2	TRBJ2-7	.	CASSQTGRAGFHEQYF	TGTGCCAGCAGCCAAACCGGGAGGGCTGGATTCCACGAGCAGTACTTC
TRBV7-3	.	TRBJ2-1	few	CASSAPVGGSSYNEQFF	TGTGCCAGCAGCGCTCCCGTTGGGGGGAGCTCCTACAATGAGCAGTTCTTC
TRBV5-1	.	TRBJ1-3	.	CASSLAGDSGNTIYF	TGCGCCAGCAGCTTGGCGGGAGACTCTGGAAACACCATATATTTT
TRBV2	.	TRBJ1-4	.	CASSEGYAGVNEKLFF	TGTGCCAGCAGTGAAGGATATGCCGGAGTTAATGAAAAACTGTTTTTT
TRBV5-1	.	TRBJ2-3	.	CASSLGSSRLRGSTDTQYF	TGCGCCAGCAGCTTGGGCTCCAGTCGGCTTAGGGGAAGCACAGATACGCAGTATTTT
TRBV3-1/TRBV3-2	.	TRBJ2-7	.	CASSHRRYEQYF	TGTGCCAGCAGCCACCGTCGCTACGAGCAGTACTTC
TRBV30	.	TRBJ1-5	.	CAWSVPPEHSNQPQHF	TGTGCCTGGAGTGTCCCCCCGGAGCACTCGAATCAGCCCCAGCATTTT
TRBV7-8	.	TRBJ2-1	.	CASSLNVDNEQFF	TGTGCCAGCAGCTTAAACGTAGACAATGAGCAGTTCTTC
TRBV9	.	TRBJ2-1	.	CASSAPSGGINNEQFF	TGTGCCAGCAGCGCCCCATCCGGCGGGATCAACAATGAGCAGTTCTTC
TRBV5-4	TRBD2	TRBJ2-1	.	CASSPPGLAGGNEQFF	TGTGCCAGCAGCCCACCCGGGCTAGCGGGCGGCAATGAGCAGTTCTTC
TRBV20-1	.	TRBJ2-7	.	CSANGGYEQYF	TGCAGTGCTAACGGGGGCTACGAGCAGTACTTC
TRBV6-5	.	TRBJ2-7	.	CASSSPGYEQYF	TGTGCCAGCAGTTCCCCCGGGTACGAGCAGTACTTC
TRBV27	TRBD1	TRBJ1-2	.	CASGRTGDHLYGYTF	TGTGCCAGCGGGAGGACAGGGGACCACCTCTATGGCTACACCTTC